This T cell receptor (beta chain) was captured by sequencing in a study of T cell changes during pregnancy in multiple sclerosis. The germline V gene has CDR1 SGDLS and CDR2 YYNGEE. The CDR3 runs to 12 residues. The ends were cut back, 3 bases at V and 6 bases at J, with 10 bases in the middle. Some clones are missing from TCRdb's copy, which holds only in-frame ones; the method was immunoSEQ multiplex PCR. The table shows roughly 40,000 clones, with about 91% occurring only once. The sample in question was CD4+ T cells from peripheral blood mononuclear cells, obtained in the second trimester of pregnancy. The clonotype comes from a female donor in good health, enrolled as a control in a pregnancy study. V gene TRBV9 combines with J gene TRBJ2-7; the D gene is possibly TRBD1 (5 bases). DNA for the CDR3: TGTGCCAGCAGCGCCCTAGGGGCCGAGCAGTACTTC. This sequence encodes CASSALGAEQYF.